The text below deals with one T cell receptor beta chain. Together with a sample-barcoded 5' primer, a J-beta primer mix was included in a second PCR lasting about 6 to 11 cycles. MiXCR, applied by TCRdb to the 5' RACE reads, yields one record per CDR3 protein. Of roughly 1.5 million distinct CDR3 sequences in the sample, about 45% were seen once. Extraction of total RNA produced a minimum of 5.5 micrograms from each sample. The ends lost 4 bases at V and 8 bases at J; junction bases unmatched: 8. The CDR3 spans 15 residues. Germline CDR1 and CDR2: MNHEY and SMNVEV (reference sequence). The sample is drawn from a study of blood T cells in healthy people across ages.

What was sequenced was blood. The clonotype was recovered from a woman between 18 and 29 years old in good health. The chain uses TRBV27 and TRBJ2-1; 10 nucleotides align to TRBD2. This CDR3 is CASSSYLAGDDEQFF. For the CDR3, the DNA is TGTGCCAGCAGTTCCTACCTAGCGGGAGACGATGAGCAGTTCTTC.